These T cell receptor beta chains were read from a single sample in a study of T cell repertoires in cytomegalovirus infection. TCRdb used MiXCR to reprocess the reads, holding one entry per CDR3 protein. The sample has 150,000 to 180,000 distinct CDR3 sequences; roughly a quarter are singletons. The source material was PBMCs. The receptors were gathered from a human donor in good health (CMV status not recorded). Some clones in this sample may be carry-over from other donors' samples. Both conserved end residues are part of each CDR3. The order of the fields is V gene, J gene, CDR3 protein.

TRBV5-1	TRBJ2-5	CASSEGTSGSYETQYF
TRBV19	TRBJ2-7	CASSSGQPSYEQYF
TRBV12-3/TRBV12-4	TRBJ1-4	CASSYRGGNEKLFF
TRBV28	TRBJ1-2	CASIGDPRNYGYTF
TRBV7-4	TRBJ1-4	CASSLARQGREKLFF
TRBV29-1	TRBJ2-3	CSVRLQLTDTQYF
TRBV6-5	TRBJ2-5	CASSFRQGWRETQYF
TRBV14	TRBJ2-7	CASSQLNRGNDEQYF
TRBV5-6	TRBJ1-2	CASSLDGQGLYGYTF
TRBV29-1	TRBJ2-1	CSVLGRGSYNEQFF
TRBV7-2	TRBJ2-7	CASSLGTGTFSGQYF
TRBV28	TRBJ2-5	CASSSVEAGAFRTQYF
TRBV9	TRBJ2-6	CASSAGPLYSGANVLTF
TRBV4-1	TRBJ1-5	CASSQDRAGSYQPQHF
TRBV20-1	TRBJ2-1	CSAHNRTYTSGEQFF
TRBV12-3/TRBV12-4	TRBJ1-1	CANSFRGMNTEAFF
TRBV30	TRBJ1-1	CAWSALWGLNTEAFF
TRBV19	TRBJ1-5	CASMNSDRTNQPQHF
TRBV29-1	TRBJ2-3	CSVVGGGQDTQYF
TRBV20-1	TRBJ2-7	CSATRTGGNEQYF
TRBV30	TRBJ2-2	CATFRGPANTGELFF
TRBV7-9	TRBJ2-7	CASSFATGTGGDEQYF
TRBV28	TRBJ2-2	CASSSAGTNTGELFF
TRBV5-6	TRBJ2-7	CASSLGSQGAAYERYF
TRBV5-6	TRBJ2-1	CASSLAGTGGVHEQFF
TRBV7-2	TRBJ2-7	CASSHGPSYEQYF
TRBV10-2	TRBJ1-2	CASRSGGADYGYTF
TRBV5-4	TRBJ2-7	CASSLAESADEQYF
TRBV7-2	TRBJ2-2	CASSLGDRRTGELFF
TRBV20-1	TRBJ2-7	CSAKKTSGGSYEQYF
TRBV7-2	TRBJ1-5	CASSLDRGYQPQHF